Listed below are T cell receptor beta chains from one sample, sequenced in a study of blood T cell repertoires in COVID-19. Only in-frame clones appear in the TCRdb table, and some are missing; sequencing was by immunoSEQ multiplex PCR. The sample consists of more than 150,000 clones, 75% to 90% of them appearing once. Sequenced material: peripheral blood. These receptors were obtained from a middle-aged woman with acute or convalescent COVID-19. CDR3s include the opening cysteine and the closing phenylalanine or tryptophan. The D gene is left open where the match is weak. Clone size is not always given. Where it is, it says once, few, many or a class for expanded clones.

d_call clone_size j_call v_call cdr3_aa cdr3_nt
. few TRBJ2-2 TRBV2 CASSVLQTNTGELFF TGTGCCAGCAGTGTGTTACAGACGAACACCGGGGAGCTGTTTTTT
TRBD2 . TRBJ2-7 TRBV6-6 CASSPRTSGGGIRIYEQYF TGTGCCAGCAGTCCCCGGACTAGCGGGGGGGGCATAAGAATCTACGAGCAGTACTTC
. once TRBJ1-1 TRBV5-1 CASSLERGTEAFF TGCGCCAGCAGCTTGGAACGCGGCACTGAAGCTTTCTTT
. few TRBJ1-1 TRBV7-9 CASSLQENTEAFF TGTGCCAGCAGCCTGCAGGAGAACACTGAAGCTTTCTTT
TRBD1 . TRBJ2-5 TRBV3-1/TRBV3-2 CASSQDRSRTGFVGPQYF TGTGCCAGCAGCCAAGATAGGAGTAGGACAGGGTTCGTTGGTCCCCAGTACTTC
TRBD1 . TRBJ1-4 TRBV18 CASSPGTGNEKLFF TGTGCCAGCTCACCCGGGACAGGGAATGAAAAACTGTTTTTT
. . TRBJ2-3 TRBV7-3 CASSLGISGSTDTQYF TGTGCCAGCAGCTTAGGAATTTCGGGAAGCACAGATACGCAGTATTTT
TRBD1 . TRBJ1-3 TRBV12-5 CASGLVRTGGNTIYF TGTGCTAGTGGTTTGGTACGGACAGGGGGAAACACCATATATTTT
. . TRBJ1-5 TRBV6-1 CASSEHEAGRGNQPQHF TGTGCCAGCAGTGAACACGAAGCAGGCAGGGGCAATCAGCCCCAGCATTTT
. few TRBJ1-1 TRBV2 CASSERRGRTTEAFF TGTGCCAGCAGTGAACGGCGGGGGCGGACCACTGAAGCTTTCTTT
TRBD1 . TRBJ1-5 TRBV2 CASIGTGGEGNQPQHF TGTGCCAGCATAGGGACAGGGGGCGAGGGCAATCAGCCCCAGCATTTT
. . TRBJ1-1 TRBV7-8 CASSSQRGTEAFF TGTGCCAGCAGCTCCCAACGAGGGACTGAAGCTTTCTTT
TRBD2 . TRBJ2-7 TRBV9 CASSRTSGLTYEQYF TGTGCCAGCAGTCGTACTAGCGGGCTGACCTACGAGCAGTACTTC
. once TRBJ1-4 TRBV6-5 CASSYATGRNEKLFF TGTGCCAGCAGTTACGCGACAGGTCGTAATGAAAAACTGTTTTTT
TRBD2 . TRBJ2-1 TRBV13 CASSPLFREGYNEQFF TGTGCCAGCAGCCCCTTGTTCCGGGAGGGATACAATGAGCAGTTCTTC
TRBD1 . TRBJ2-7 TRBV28 CASSTYGTGAKEQYF TGTGCCAGCAGCACCTACGGGACAGGGGCCAAGGAGCAGTACTTC
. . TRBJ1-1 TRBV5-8 CASSPWTGMNTEAFF TGTGCCAGCAGCCCGTGGACGGGGATGAACACTGAAGCTTTCTTT
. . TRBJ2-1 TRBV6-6 CASSIPGGPYNEQFF TGTGCCAGCAGTATCCCCGGCGGTCCCTACAATGAGCAGTTCTTC
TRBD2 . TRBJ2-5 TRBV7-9 CATGLAGIQETQYF TGTGCCACAGGACTAGCGGGAATCCAAGAGACCCAGTACTTC
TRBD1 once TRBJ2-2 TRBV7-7 CASSLHRGENTGELFF TGTGCTAGCAGCTTACACAGGGGCGAGAACACCGGGGAGCTGTTTTTT
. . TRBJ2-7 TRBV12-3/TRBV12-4 CASSLTGAYEQYF TGTGCCAGCAGTTTAACGGGGGCCTACGAGCAGTACTTC
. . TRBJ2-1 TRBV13 CASSVRDLREQFF TGTGCCAGCAGCGTCCGGGACTTAAGAGAGCAGTTCTTC
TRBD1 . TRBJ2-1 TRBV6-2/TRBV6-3 CASSDRQGYNGNEQFF TGTGCCAGCAGCGACCGACAGGGTTATAATGGCAATGAGCAGTTCTTC
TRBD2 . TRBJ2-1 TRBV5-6 CASSPQVSGRYNEQFF TGTGCCAGCAGCCCTCAGGTCAGCGGGAGATACAATGAGCAGTTCTTC
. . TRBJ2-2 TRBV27 CASSLNRNTGELFF TGTGCCAGCAGTTTAAATAGAAACACCGGGGAGCTGTTTTTT
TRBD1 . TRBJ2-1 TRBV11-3 CASHISGTGDNEQFF TGTGCCAGTCATATATCCGGGACAGGGGACAATGAGCAGTTCTTC
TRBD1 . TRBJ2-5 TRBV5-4 CASSRETGFQETQYF TGTGCCAGCAGTCGAGAGACAGGGTTCCAAGAGACCCAGTACTTC
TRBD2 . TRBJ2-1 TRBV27 CASSLTLAGVSSREFF TGTGCCAGCAGTTTAACTCTAGCGGGAGTCTCTAGTAGGGAGTTCTTC
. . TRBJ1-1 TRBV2 CASRDRKATEAFF TGTGCCAGCAGGGACAGAAAGGCCACTGAAGCTTTCTTT
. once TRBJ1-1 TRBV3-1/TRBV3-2 CASSQDGKNTEAFF TGTGCCAGCAGCCAAGATGGCAAGAACACTGAAGCTTTCTTT
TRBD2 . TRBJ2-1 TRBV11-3 CASSLGMGLGIYNEQFF TGTGCCAGCAGCTTAGGGATGGGACTAGGTATCTACAATGAGCAGTTCTTC
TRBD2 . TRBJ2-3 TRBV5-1 CASSSGLGATDTQYF TGCGCCAGCAGCTCAGGACTAGGAGCGACAGATACGCAGTATTTT
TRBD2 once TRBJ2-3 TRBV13 CASSLRTSGTDTQYF TGTGCCAGCAGCCTACGGACTAGCGGAACAGATACGCAGTATTTT
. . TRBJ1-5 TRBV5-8 CASSLGQSNQPQHF TGTGCCAGCAGCTTGGGACAGAGCAATCAGCCCCAGCATTTT
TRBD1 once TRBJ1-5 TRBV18 CASSLTGMDPPQHF TGTGCCAGCTCACTGACAGGGATGGACCCGCCCCAGCATTTT
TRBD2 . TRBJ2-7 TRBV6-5 CASNASGGRSYEQYF TGTGCCAGCAATGCTAGCGGGGGGCGCTCCTACGAGCAGTACTTC
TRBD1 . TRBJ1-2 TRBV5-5 CASSTWTGGYTF TGTGCCAGCAGCACTTGGACAGGGGGCTACACCTTC
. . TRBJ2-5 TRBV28 CATRSGVGETQYF TGTGCAACCCGGTCCGGGGTTGGAGAGACCCAGTACTTC